This TCR beta chain comes out of a study of blood T cell repertoires in COVID-19. The CDR3 extends over 12 amino acids. In germline, CDR1 is MNHEY, CDR2 SVGAGI. Trimming removed 6 bases at V and 4 bases at J, with 6 bases between. In the original processing: Amplified reference gene primers provided the basis for estimating nucleated cell counts. The table came from immunoSEQ multiplex PCR; TCRdb's copy has only in-frame clones and leaves some out. V, J and clone size were drawn from that table, and D and trimming were deduced from the DNA. The data contain fewer than 120,000 clones, around 80% of them seen just once; the ten biggest clones take up 3% to 4%.

This clonotype originated in a woman aged 80 or older with acute or convalescent COVID-19. The specimen was peripheral blood. The V call is TRBV6-5, the J call TRBJ1-4; D is unresolved. In DNA form, the CDR3 reads TGTGCCAGCAGGAGTGTTAATGAAAAACTGTTTTTT. Its translation is CASRSVNEKLFF.